This T cell receptor beta chain appears in the sequencing data of a study of cytomegalovirus exposure and HLA in healthy donors. Background on the study: Among about 179 million T cells, an earlier analysis found around 100 million unique TCR beta sequences. Points from the study as a whole: Later on, a genetic analysis was performed. It linked a missense variant in DCLRE1C with V- and J-gene trimming of TCR beta. Investigators reported more than 150 TCR beta chains as tied to cytomegalovirus.

Researchers ran the PCR with 60 Vbeta and 13 Jbeta primers. Libraries were prepared by immunoSEQ multiplex PCR; TCRdb keeps only in-frame clonotypes and omits some of them. This sample has 180,000 or so clones, with more than 60% found just once. Points on this clone: The antigen is not known.

This sequence originates from a human donor in good health. The sequenced sample was PBMCs.

The CDR3 nucleotides read TGTGCCAGCAAGGCAAGCGGGGGGGGATACGAGCAGTACTTC. Its translation: CASKASGGGYEQYF. The chain employs TRBV2 and TRBJ2-7; 10 nucleotides align to TRBD2. Germline V CDR1 and CDR2: SNHLY, FYNNEI. This CDR3 comprises 14 residues. Losses at the gene ends were 7 bases for V and 4 bases for J; bases not matched to a gene: 7.